The 5 T cell receptor beta chains presented below share a single source sample, sequenced in a study of blood T cell repertoires in COVID-19. Here immunoSEQ multiplex PCR was the method, and the copy in TCRdb shows in-frame clones only, minus some. The repertoire consists of almost 55,000 clones, with around 84% occurring once and the leading ten covering about 3%. Sequenced: peripheral blood. The receptors stem from a man between 45 and 60 years old with acute or convalescent COVID-19.

The table lists this clone with a count of one. The chain recombines TRBV7-9 with TRBJ1-1, with 8 bases aligning to TRBD1. There are 15 residues in the CDR3. The J segment lost 4 bases and the V segment lost 4 bases, leaving 8 bases of the junction unmatched. Germline V gene lookup returns CDR1 SEHNR and CDR2 FQNEAQ (reference sequence). DNA of the CDR3: TGTGCCAGCAGCTCCGGGACAGGTATGGCCACTGAAGCTTTCTTT. Translating gives CASSSGTGMATEAFF.

The chain employs TRBV3-1 (or the pseudogene TRBV3-2) and TRBJ2-7; no firm D call. This CDR3 comprises 14 residues. Trimming cost V 4 bases and J 0 bases, with 10 bases left between them. The germline CDR1 and CDR2 sequences are LGHDT and YNNKEL (reference sequence). CDR3 loop: CASSPGSLSYEQYF. The CDR3 DNA follows: TGTGCCAGCAGCCCCGGGTCCCTCTCCTACGAGCAGTACTTC.

The chain combines TRBV11-2 with TRBJ2-3; D not resolved. The CDR3 is 14 amino acids. The V end was cut by 0 bases, the J end by 6 bases, with 10 bases between. The germline V gene encodes CDR1 SGHAT and CDR2 FQNNGV. CDR3 DNA sequence: TGTGCCAGCAGCTTAGAGGGCCCCGAGGATACGCAGTATTTT. Translation: CASSLEGPEDTQYF.

This clone was recorded once. This sequence joins TRBV28 and TRBJ2-7; 10 bases map to TRBD1. The CDR3 contains 14 residues. Germline V gene data show CDR1 as MDHEN and CDR2 as SYDVKM. V gave up 8 bases and J gave up 7 bases; unmatched junction bases: 11. The CDR3 reads CASHRDRGPSEQYF. Here the CDR3 DNA reads TGTGCCAGCCACCGGGACAGGGGCCCCTCTGAGCAGTACTTC.

The V gene is TRBV7-9, the J gene TRBJ1-5; 7 nucleotides line up with TRBD1. Unmatched junction bases numbered 4, after V lost 1 base and J lost 4 bases. The CDR3 has 15 amino acids. CDR1 is SEHNR, CDR2 FQNEAQ, per germline (reference sequence). CDR3 sequence: CASSLVTGDNQPQHF. CDR3 DNA sequence: TGTGCCAGCAGCTTAGTAACAGGGGATAATCAGCCCCAGCATTTT.